This T cell receptor (beta chain) was obtained from a study of regulatory T cells in long-lasting Graves disease. Libraries of TCR beta came from iRepertoire HTBI primers plus Arm-PCR of CDR3 regions. TCRdb re-called the multiplex PCR reads through MiXCR, storing one row per CDR3 protein. The sample has 380,000 or so distinct CDR3 sequences; around 16% are singletons. V lost 3 bases, J lost 6 bases, and 5 bases stayed unmatched. The CDR3 consists of 15 residues. CDR1 and CDR2 (germline): DFQATT, SNEGSKA (reference sequence). Time point in this sample: newly diagnosed GD, antithyroid drugs for less than 3 months. After RNA was extracted from PBMCs, the TCR library was made from it. This clonotype was detected only a few times. These data also featured in a second study, about T cells in Graves' hyperthyroidism and ophthalmopathy. That work states: RT-PCR in the first round (using the HTBI primer set) targeted the TCR CDR3.

The V gene is TRBV20-1, the J gene TRBJ2-2; TRBD1 agrees at 12 bases. This sequence was found in a woman younger than 30 with Graves disease. The sequencing used peripheral blood mononuclear cells (PBMCs), collected at new diagnosis, from a patient treated with antithyroid drugs. The CDR3 DNA is TGCAGTGCTAGGGGGGACAGGGGGCTGTCCGGGGAGCTGTTTTTT. Residues: CSARGDRGLSGELFF.